The present T cell receptor (beta chain) was sequenced within a study of identical twins. Study-level results: Possibly, invariant MAIT and iNKT cells partly confounded zero-insertion analyses. Fewer insertions were carried by abundant cord blood beta clonotypes, but none was seen in memory repertoires.

Concerning this clonotype itself: Its antigen is as yet unknown.

TCRdb fed the 5' RACE reads into MiXCR, producing one record per CDR3 protein. The table shows hundreds of thousands of distinct CDR3 sequences, with more than 6.5% occurring only once. Every sampled donor was Caucasian and healthy. The CDR3 loop spans 16 amino acids. After removal of 3 bases from V and 1 base from J, the junction contained 12 bases not matched to a gene. Germline values: CDR1 GTSNPN, CDR2 SVGIG (reference sequence). The sample also formed part of further work on yellow fever vaccine responses in identical twins. From that second work: Twins reportedly showed a vaccine T cell response that seemed partly convergent and partly personalized.

This receptor was obtained from a woman under 30 in good health. The sequenced material came from memory (CD45RO+) T cells sorted from blood. This chain connects TRBV30 to TRBJ2-7, with 7 bases aligning to TRBD2. The CDR3 sequence: CAWRWGGPLLSYEQYF. CDR3 DNA sequence: TGTGCCTGGAGGTGGGGGGGTCCCCTTCTTTCCTACGAGCAGTACTTC.